The sequence of this T cell receptor (beta chain) was determined in a study of blood T cells in healthy people across ages. Across the study: With template switching, about one barcoded beta molecule was captured per two T cells. Overall study results and limits: What prevented conclusive comparison of naive and antigen-experienced cells was that PBMCs were unsorted.

Germline V lookup: CDR1 SGHVS, CDR2 FNYEAQ. The CDR3 runs 18 residues. V was clipped by 5 bases and J by 0 bases, with 21 bases between them. There are a few counts of this clonotype. Antigen: not known. Next came a second PCR, run for about 7 to 12 cycles, which used a sample-barcoded 5' primer along with a J-beta primer mix. Samples each returned at least 3 million CDR3-containing paired-end reads. MiXCR, applied by TCRdb to the 5' RACE reads, yields one record per CDR3 protein. The sample records roughly 1.9 million distinct CDR3 sequences, about 39% being singletons. V gene TRBV7-6 combines with J gene TRBJ2-3; weak D call: TRBD1 (7 bases). The sequenced material came from blood. This clonotype originated in a human donor in good health. DNA for the CDR3: TGTGCCAGCAGCGGGAAGAGGTCAGGGGGGCCGAGCACAGATACGCAGTATTTT. Protein sequence: CASSGKRSGGPSTDTQYF.